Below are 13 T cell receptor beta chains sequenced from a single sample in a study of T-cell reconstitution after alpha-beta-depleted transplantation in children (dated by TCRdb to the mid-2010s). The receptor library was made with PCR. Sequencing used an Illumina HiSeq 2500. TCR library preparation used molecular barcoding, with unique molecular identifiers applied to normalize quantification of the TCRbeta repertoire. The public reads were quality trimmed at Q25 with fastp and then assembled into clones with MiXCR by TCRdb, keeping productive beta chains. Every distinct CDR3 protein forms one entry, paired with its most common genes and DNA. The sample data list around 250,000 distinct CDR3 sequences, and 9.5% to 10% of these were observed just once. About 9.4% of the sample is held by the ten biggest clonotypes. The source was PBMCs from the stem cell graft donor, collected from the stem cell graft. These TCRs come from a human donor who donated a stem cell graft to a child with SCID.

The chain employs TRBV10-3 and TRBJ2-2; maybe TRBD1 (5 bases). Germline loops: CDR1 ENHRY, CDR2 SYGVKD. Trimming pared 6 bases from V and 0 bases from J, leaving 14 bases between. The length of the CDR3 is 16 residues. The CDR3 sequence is CAISDPGKANTGELFF. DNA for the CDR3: TGTGCCATCAGCGACCCAGGGAAAGCGAACACCGGGGAGCTGTTTTTT.

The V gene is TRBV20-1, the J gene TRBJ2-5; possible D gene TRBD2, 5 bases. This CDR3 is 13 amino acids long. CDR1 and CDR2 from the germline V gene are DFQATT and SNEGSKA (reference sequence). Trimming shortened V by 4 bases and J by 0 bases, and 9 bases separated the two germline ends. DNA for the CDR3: TGCAGTGCTATGCCCGGGGACCAAGAGACCCAGTACTTC. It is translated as CSAMPGDQETQYF.

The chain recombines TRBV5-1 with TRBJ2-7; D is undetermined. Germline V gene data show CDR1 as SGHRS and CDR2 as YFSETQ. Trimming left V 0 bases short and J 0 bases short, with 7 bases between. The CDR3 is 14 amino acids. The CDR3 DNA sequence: TGCGCCAGCAGCTTGGCCTGGGGCTCCTACGAGCAGTACTTC. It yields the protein CASSLAWGSYEQYF.

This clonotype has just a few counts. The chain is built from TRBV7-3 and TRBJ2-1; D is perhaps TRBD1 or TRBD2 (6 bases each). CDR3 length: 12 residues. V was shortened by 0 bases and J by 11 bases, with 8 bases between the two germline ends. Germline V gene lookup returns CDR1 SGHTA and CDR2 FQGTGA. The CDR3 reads CASSLTGGQQFF. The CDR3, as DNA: TGTGCCAGCAGCTTAACCGGGGGCCAGCAGTTCTTC.

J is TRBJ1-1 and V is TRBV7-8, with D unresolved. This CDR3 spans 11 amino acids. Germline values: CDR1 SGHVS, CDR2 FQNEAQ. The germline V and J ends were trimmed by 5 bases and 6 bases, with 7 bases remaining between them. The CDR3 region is CASSANSEAFF. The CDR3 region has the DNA TGTGCCAGCAGCGCCAATTCTGAAGCTTTCTTT.

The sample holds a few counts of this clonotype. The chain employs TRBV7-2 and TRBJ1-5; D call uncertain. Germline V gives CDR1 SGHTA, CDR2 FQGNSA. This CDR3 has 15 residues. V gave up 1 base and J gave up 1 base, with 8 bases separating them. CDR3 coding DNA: TGTGCCAGCAGCTTAGAGCGGGGAAGCAATCAGCCCCAGCATTTT. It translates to CASSLERGSNQPQHF.

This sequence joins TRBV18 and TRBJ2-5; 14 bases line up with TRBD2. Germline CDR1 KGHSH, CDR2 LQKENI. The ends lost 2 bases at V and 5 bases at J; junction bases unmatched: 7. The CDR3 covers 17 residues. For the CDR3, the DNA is TGTGCCAGCTCACCAATAGGACTAGCGGGGGGTTCGGAGACCCAGTACTTC. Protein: CASSPIGLAGGSETQYF.

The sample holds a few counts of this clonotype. The CDR3 region has the DNA TGTGCCAGCAGACCCCGGACAGGGTCCGAGACCCAGTACTTC. This translates into CASRPRTGSETQYF. This chain links TRBV6-1 with TRBJ2-5, with 8 bases identical to TRBD1. The CDR3 is made up of 14 amino acids. Germline loops: CDR1 MNHNS, CDR2 SASEGT. Trimming cost V 6 bases and J 5 bases; bases outside gene matches: 8.

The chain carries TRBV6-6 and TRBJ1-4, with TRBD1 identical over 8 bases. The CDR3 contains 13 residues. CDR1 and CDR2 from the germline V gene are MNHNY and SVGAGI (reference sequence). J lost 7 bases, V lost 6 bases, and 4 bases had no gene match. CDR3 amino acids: CASSWTGTEKLFF. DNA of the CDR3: TGTGCCAGCAGCTGGACAGGGACTGAAAAACTGTTTTTT.

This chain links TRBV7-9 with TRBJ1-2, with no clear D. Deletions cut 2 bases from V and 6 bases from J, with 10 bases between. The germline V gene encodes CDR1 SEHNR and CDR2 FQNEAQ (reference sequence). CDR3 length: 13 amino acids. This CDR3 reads CASSLMQANGYTF. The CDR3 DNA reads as TGTGCCAGCAGCTTAATGCAGGCTAATGGCTACACCTTC.

CDR3 sequence reads: CASSSRRTVQETQYF. In DNA form, the CDR3 reads TGTGCCAGCAGCTCTCGTCGGACCGTACAAGAGACCCAGTACTTC. This sequence joins TRBV3-1 and TRBJ2-5, with no clear D. This CDR3 has 15 amino acids. CDR1 and CDR2 from the germline V gene are LGHDT and YNNKEL (reference sequence). With 5 bases removed from V and 2 bases from J, the gap between germline ends came to 15 bases.

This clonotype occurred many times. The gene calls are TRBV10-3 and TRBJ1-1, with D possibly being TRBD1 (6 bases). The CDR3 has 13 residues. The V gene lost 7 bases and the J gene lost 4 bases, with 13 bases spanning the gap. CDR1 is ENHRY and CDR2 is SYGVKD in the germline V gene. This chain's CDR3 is CAITPGVSTEAFF. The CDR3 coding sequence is TGTGCCATCACTCCAGGGGTGAGCACTGAAGCTTTCTTT.

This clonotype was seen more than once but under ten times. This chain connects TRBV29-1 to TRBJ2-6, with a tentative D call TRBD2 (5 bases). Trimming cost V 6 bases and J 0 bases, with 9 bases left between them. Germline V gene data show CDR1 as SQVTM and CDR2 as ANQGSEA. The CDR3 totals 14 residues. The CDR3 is CSVDGGSGANVLTF. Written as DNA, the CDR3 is TGCAGCGTCGATGGAGGCTCTGGGGCCAACGTCCTGACTTTC.